The 25 T cell receptor beta chains in this list originate from one sample, sequenced in a study of blood T cells in healthy people across ages. Then a second PCR, running about 7 to 11 cycles, was carried out with a sample-barcoded 5' primer and a J-beta primer mix. TCRdb processed the 5' RACE reads anew with MiXCR; each CDR3 protein has one entry. The profile covers fewer than 2 million distinct CDR3 sequences, with about two fifths appearing a single time and under 25% taken by the ten largest. The sequenced material came from blood. The receptor source for this set is a human donor in good health.

Of note for this clonotype: A junction boundary mismatches the germline segment, possibly from a read error. This CDR3 reads CASKVGTDAQYF. In DNA, the CDR3 is TGTGCCAGCAAAGTGGGCACAGATGCGCAGTATTTT. This chain joins TRBV12-3 or TRBV12-4 and TRBJ2-3; unclear D gene. The CDR3 is 12 residues long.

The chain couples TRBV20-1 to TRBJ1-3; the match to TRBD1 covers 7 bases. After removal of 3 bases from V and 4 bases from J, the junction contained 3 bases not matched to a gene. This CDR3 spans 13 amino acids. Per the germline V gene, CDR1 is DFQATT and CDR2 is SNEGSKA (reference sequence). For the CDR3, the DNA is TGCAGTGCTAGCGGGACAGCAGGAAACACCATATATTTT. It encodes CSASGTAGNTIYF.

The chain joins TRBV7-2 to TRBJ2-3; tentatively, D is TRBD1 (6 bases). Trimming took 4 bases from V and 2 from J, leaving 16 bases between them. CDR1 and CDR2 from the germline V gene are SGHTA and FQGNSA. The CDR3 loop spans 16 amino acids. The CDR3 coding sequence is TGTGCCAGCAGCTCGAAGGGGGACCCTCTCACAGATACGCAGTATTTT. The encoded protein is CASSSKGDPLTDTQYF.

The chain combines TRBV7-2 with TRBJ1-2; the D is unclear. V was pared by 7 bases and J by 9 bases, with 18 bases between. Germline V CDR1 and CDR2: SGHTA, FQGNSA. The CDR3 consists of 13 residues. The CDR3 is CASTFEVERSYTF. CDR3 DNA: TGTGCCAGCACCTTTGAGGTTGAGAGGAGCTACACCTTC.

This chain joins TRBV7-8 and TRBJ2-5; weak D call: TRBD2 (6 bases). There are 20 residues in the CDR3. Looked up from germline, CDR1 is SGHVS and CDR2 is FQNEAQ. V was cut by 2 bases and J by 11 bases, with 36 bases left in between. This CDR3 reads CASSLLWRGVPSRGSYKQYF. The CDR3 nucleotides read TGTGCCAGCAGCTTATTGTGGCGGGGAGTTCCTTCCCGGGGGTCCTACAAGCAGTACTTC.

This clonotype has more than one count but fewer than ten. The chain employs TRBV7-2 and TRBJ2-1; 9 nucleotides align to TRBD1. Germline-derived CDR1 and CDR2 are SGHTA and FQGNSA. Trimming removed 0 bases from V and 7 bases from J; junction bases left unmatched: 10. This CDR3 spans 17 amino acids. DNA for the CDR3: TGTGCCAGCAGCTTAGCAGGGGGGACAGGGCGGCGGAATGAGCAGTTCTTC. This encodes CASSLAGGTGRRNEQFF.

About this clonotype: The junction does not match germline at one end; this may be a read error. The chain links TRBV7-9 to TRBJ2-7, with D tentatively TRBD1 (6 bases). Looked up from germline, CDR1 is SEHNR and CDR2 is FQNEAQ (reference sequence). This CDR3 has 14 residues. Written as DNA, the CDR3 is TGTGCCAGCAGCCTATCAACAGGGAAAAGGGAGCTGTACTTC. It encodes CASSLSTGKRELYF.

This clonotype was found a few times. This chain links TRBV28 with TRBJ1-6, with D possibly matching TRBD1 (6 bases). The V and J ends lost 2 bases and 12 bases respectively, with 11 bases between them. This CDR3 has 13 amino acids. Germline values: CDR1 MDHEN, CDR2 SYDVKM. The CDR3: CASSLTQGEPLHF. CDR3 nucleotides: TGTGCCAGCAGTTTAACACAGGGTGAACCCCTCCACTTT. Complete variable domain (other parts from reference TRBV28 and TRBJ1-6): DVKVTQSSRYLVKRTGEKVFLECVQDMDHENMFWYRQDPGLGLRLIYFSYDVKMKEKGDIPEGYSVSREKKERFSLILESASTNQTSMYLCASSLTQGEPLHFGNGTRLTVT.

The chain combines TRBV7-8 with TRBJ2-1; either TRBD1 or TRBD2 may supply D (5 bases each). Trimming pared 5 bases from V and 7 bases from J, leaving 15 bases between. Germline loops: CDR1 SGHVS, CDR2 FQNEAQ. This CDR3 is built from 14 residues. CDR3 nucleotide sequence: TGTGCCAGCAGCGTGGGTTACGGGGCGAATGAGCAGTTCTTC. Its protein product is CASSVGYGANEQFF.

V is TRBV5-1 and J is TRBJ2-4; 8 bases map to TRBD1. The CDR3 covers 13 residues. Germline values: CDR1 SGHRS, CDR2 YFSETQ. V dropped 9 bases and J dropped 13; count of bases not matched to a gene: 15. The CDR3 loop is CATSRTGSVKQYF. CDR3 coding DNA: TGCGCCACTTCGAGGACAGGGTCTGTCAAGCAGTACTTC.

This sequence joins TRBV18 and TRBJ2-7; D possibly corresponds to TRBD2 (6 bases). Germline V gene lookup returns CDR1 KGHSH and CDR2 LQKENI. The CDR3 loop spans 15 amino acids. V shed 0 bases and J shed 6 bases, with 15 bases lying between them. CDR3 protein: CASSPPGRGGVEQYF. CDR3 DNA sequence: TGTGCCAGCTCACCACCGGGTAGGGGAGGTGTCGAGCAGTACTTC.

CDR3 loop: CASSSKGGVNTGELFF. CDR3 DNA: TGTGCCAGCAGCTCGAAGGGGGGGGTGAACACCGGGGAGCTGTTTTTT. This chain connects TRBV7-7 to TRBJ2-2; D is perhaps TRBD2 (7 bases). This CDR3 comprises 16 residues. Trimming removed 4 bases at V and 1 base at J, with 13 bases between. Germline CDR1 SSHAT, CDR2 FNYEAQ (reference sequence).

The chain is built from TRBV12-5 and TRBJ2-2; D unclear. Germline V gene data show CDR1 as LGHNT and CDR2 as FRNRAP. V dropped 5 bases and J dropped 0 bases, with 7 bases sitting between them. The CDR3 contains 14 residues. CDR3 loop: CASGPWPNTGELFF. CDR3 bases: TGTGCTAGTGGTCCGTGGCCGAACACCGGGGAGCTGTTTTTT.

V is TRBV7-2 and J is TRBJ2-1; D is tentatively TRBD1 or TRBD2 (5 bases each). Germline lookup yields CDR1 SGHTA and CDR2 FQGNSA. Between the trimmed V and J ends, which lost 4 bases and 8 bases, there was a span of 21 bases. The CDR3 runs to 16 residues. Here the CDR3 DNA reads TGTGCCAGCAGCTCAAATCCCCCTGGACCGGGGCATGAGCAGTTCTTC. It translates to CASSSNPPGPGHEQFF.

This chain connects TRBV7-6 to TRBJ2-6; the D gene is possibly TRBD1 (5 bases). V lost 5 bases and J lost 0, with 17 bases in between. CDR1 is SGHVS, CDR2 FNYEAQ, per germline. The CDR3 length is 18 residues. The CDR3 DNA follows: TGTGCCAGCAGCCCACCAGGGAATCAGGACTCTGGGGCCAACGTCCTGACTTTC. Its translation is CASSPPGNQDSGANVLTF.

The V gene is TRBV7-9, the J gene TRBJ1-4, with D hard to call. The length of the CDR3 is 15 residues. Germline values: CDR1 SEHNR, CDR2 FQNEAQ (reference sequence). Trimming pared 7 bases from V and 5 bases from J, leaving 17 bases between. CDR3 sequence reads: CASIRAGGGNEKLFF. The CDR3 region has the DNA TGTGCCAGCATTCGGGCAGGAGGCGGAAATGAAAAACTGTTTTTT.

The CDR3 region is CSATSLQYGYTF. The CDR3 DNA reads TGCAGTGCTACAAGTTTACAGTATGGCTACACCTTC. This chain uses TRBV20-1 with TRBJ1-2, with no clear D. The CDR3 runs to 12 residues. Germline V lookup: CDR1 DFQATT, CDR2 SNEGSKA (reference sequence). Trimming removed 4 bases from V and 5 bases from J, with 11 bases in between.

The chain couples TRBV7-9 to TRBJ1-2; the match to TRBD1 covers 8 bases. This CDR3 contains 15 residues. J was trimmed by 4 bases and V by 3 bases; bases with no gene match: 7. Germline CDR1 SEHNR, CDR2 FQNEAQ (reference sequence). In DNA, the CDR3 is TGTGCCAGCAGCTTCCCGCGGGGGACAGGCTATGGCTACACCTTC. It translates to CASSFPRGTGYGYTF.

Details on this clonotype: At one boundary the junction diverges from the germline segment, which might be a read error. The chain joins TRBV12-3 or TRBV12-4 to TRBJ2-3; D unclear. This CDR3 comprises 15 residues. The CDR3 reads CASSRRGSQTDTRYF. In nucleotides, the CDR3 is TGTGCCAGCAGTCGCCGTGGGTCCCAAACAGATACGCGGTATTTT.

The chain is built from TRBV12-3 or TRBV12-4 and TRBJ2-1, with TRBD2 as a possible D gene (5 bases). V was cut by 5 bases and J by 10 bases, with 9 bases left in between. The length of the CDR3 is 11 residues. This chain's CDR3 is CASSHTGEQFF. CDR3 bases: TGTGCCAGCAGTCATACGGGGGAGCAGTTCTTC.

This clonotype was counted only a few times. The chain has TRBV7-9 and TRBJ2-5; D might be TRBD1 (6 bases). Germline-derived CDR1 and CDR2 are SEHNR and FQNEAQ (reference sequence). CDR3 length equals 15 residues. Trimming shortened V by 5 bases and J by 2 bases, and 15 bases separated the two germline ends. The CDR3 protein is CASSLVRDIQETQYF. For the CDR3, the DNA is TGTGCCAGCAGCCTAGTGAGGGACATACAAGAGACCCAGTACTTC.

The rearrangement joins TRBV20-1 to TRBJ2-3; D perhaps matches TRBD2 (6 bases). CDR3 length equals 13 residues. V was cut by 6 bases and J by 2 bases, with 12 bases left in between. The V gene's germline CDR1 is DFQATT and CDR2 SNEGSKA (reference sequence). The CDR3 protein is CSALAGFTDTQYF. CDR3 DNA: TGCAGTGCCCTTGCGGGGTTCACAGATACGCAGTATTTT.

The V call is TRBV18, the J call TRBJ1-1; maybe TRBD1 (6 bases). Germline CDR1 is KGHSH and CDR2 is LQKENI. V dropped 8 bases and J dropped 2 bases, with 18 bases sitting between them. The length of the CDR3 is 15 residues. The CDR3 here is CASTPAGDINTEAFF. The CDR3 coding sequence is TGTGCCAGCACCCCAGCAGGGGACATAAACACTGAAGCTTTCTTT.

This clonotype was observed a handful of times. The chain employs TRBV5-1 and TRBJ1-1, with TRBD1 matching 8 bases. Germline loops: CDR1 SGHRS, CDR2 YFSETQ. CDR3 size: 15 residues. Trimming took 0 bases from V and 1 from J; bases not matched to a gene: 2. The CDR3 protein is CASSLAGGSNTEAFF. The CDR3 nucleotides read TGCGCCAGCAGCTTGGCAGGGGGCTCGAACACTGAAGCTTTCTTT.

This clonotype has only a few counts. The junction and the germline gene differ at one end; a read error may be behind it. This chain joins TRBV24-1 and TRBJ2-3; D is undetermined. The CDR3 length is 15 residues. CDR1 KGHDR and CDR2 SFDVKD come from the germline V gene. The CDR3, as DNA: TGTACCACCAGAGCTGGCCTCCGGAACACAGATACGCAGTATTTT. As protein: CTTRAGLRNTDTQYF.